These T cell receptor beta chains were read from a single sample in a study of blood T cell repertoires in COVID-19. This table comes from immunoSEQ multiplex PCR, and its TCRdb copy is limited to in-frame clones, with some not included. The table shows roughly 120,000 clones, with 90% occurring only once. Sequences were obtained from peripheral blood. The receptors were gathered from a man in his sixties with COVID-19, enrolled during active disease. The CDR3 runs from the conserved cysteine through the conserved F or W. The D gene is left open where the match is weak. Where a row states a size, it is once, few, many or the class of an expanded clone; other rows omit it.

v_call	d_call	j_call	clone_size	cdr3_nt	cdr3_aa
TRBV3-1/TRBV3-2	-	TRBJ1-2	-	TGTGCCAGCAGCCAAGATCTGGTGGGGCCGTATGGCTACACCTTC	CASSQDLVGPYGYTF
TRBV28	-	TRBJ2-7	-	TGTGCCAGCACCAGGGGTAGCTCCTACGAGCAGTACTTC	CASTRGSSYEQYF
TRBV10-2	-	TRBJ1-2	once	TGCGCCAGCAGTGATCGGTCCGATAACTATGGCTACACCTTC	CASSDRSDNYGYTF
TRBV27	TRBD1	TRBJ2-1	once	TGTGCCAGCCGACAGGGGGCTGCGGTCGATGAGCAGTTCTTC	CASRQGAAVDEQFF
TRBV15	-	TRBJ1-2	-	TGTGCCACCAGCAGAGAGAAGGGGCCGTATGGCTACACCTTC	CATSREKGPYGYTF
TRBV30	TRBD1	TRBJ1-5	-	TGTGCCTGGACACAGGGGATTAGCAATCAGCCCCAGCATTTT	CAWTQGISNQPQHF
TRBV29-1	-	TRBJ2-5	-	TGCAGCGTTCGAGGACAGCCTGAAGAGACCCAGTACTTC	CSVRGQPEETQYF
TRBV27	TRBD2	TRBJ2-1	-	TGTGCCAGCAGTTACGGACTAGCGGGAGGCGAGCAGTTCTTC	CASSYGLAGGEQFF
TRBV7-2	-	TRBJ2-1	once	TGTGCCAGCAGCTTAGCAACTAGCTCTTACAATGAGCAGTTCTTC	CASSLATSSYNEQFF
TRBV11-3	-	TRBJ1-2	-	TGTGCCAGCAAGAGGCCTTTTGGCTACACCTTC	CASKRPFGYTF
TRBV6-5	TRBD1	TRBJ2-7	-	TGTGCCAGCAGTTCCCGGGACAGGGGGCTCGAGCAGTACTTC	CASSSRDRGLEQYF
TRBV12-5	-	TRBJ1-1	-	TGTGCTAGTGGTTTGGCCGCCCAGGGGTCGAACACTGAAGCTTTCTTT	CASGLAAQGSNTEAFF
TRBV18	TRBD1	TRBJ2-2	-	TGTGCCAGCTCACCACGGACAGGGGCGTGGGGCACCGGGGAGCTGTTTTTT	CASSPRTGAWGTGELFF
TRBV1	-	TRBJ2-5	-	TGCACCAGCAGCCCCCCGGGACTCCAAGAGGGGGCAATACAAGAGACCCAGTACTTC	CTSSPPGLQEGAIQETQYF
TRBV12-5	-	TRBJ2-7	-	TGTGCTAGTGTGGGGGGGCCGGGAACCTACGAGCAGTACTTC	CASVGGPGTYEQYF